This entry concerns a single TCR beta chain. This sample is part of a study of cytomegalovirus exposure and HLA in healthy donors. This PCR relied on a set of 60 Vbeta primers and 13 Jbeta primers. Produced via immunoSEQ multiplex PCR; TCRdb's table is partial and in-frame only. The top ten hold less than 4.5% of the sample, which has 120,000 or so clones, less than 85% seen once. The CDR3 covers 13 residues. With V trimmed by 8 bases and J by 2 bases, 6 bases remained unmatched. The germline V gene has CDR1 GTSNPN and CDR2 SVGIG (reference sequence). Sequenced sample: PBMCs. The genes are TRBV30 and TRBJ2-7; 10 bases line up with TRBD1. This receptor was identified in a middle-aged woman in good health and CMV-seronegative. This chain's CDR3 is CAGHGQGAYEQYF. CDR3 coding DNA: TGTGCCGGGCACGGACAGGGGGCCTACGAGCAGTACTTC.